This record covers a single T cell receptor (beta chain). Clones were read by immunoSEQ multiplex PCR, and TCRdb kept only the in-frame ones, dropping some. The table shows about 40,000 clones, with 80% to 90% occurring only once. This record belongs to a study of T cell changes during pregnancy in multiple sclerosis. CDR3 length: 15 amino acids. CDR1 SGHTA and CDR2 FQGNSA come from the germline V gene. Trimming removed 1 base at V and 3 bases at J, with 10 bases between. This material consisted of CD4+ T cells from peripheral blood mononuclear cells, taken before pregnancy. The sequence derives from a female donor with multiple sclerosis, enrolled in a pregnancy study. V gene TRBV7-2 combines with J gene TRBJ2-1, with a possible D match to TRBD2 (5 bases). CDR3 nucleotides: TGTGCCAGCAGCTTAGAACCGGGGATCTACAATGAGCAGTTCTTC. Translating gives CASSLEPGIYNEQFF.